This T cell receptor (beta chain) derives from a study of CD8 T cells in Susac syndrome. Random hexamers were used to reverse transcribe about 0.45 to 1 ug of RNA. Amplification of TCR beta CDR3 by immunoSEQ multiplex PCR spanned 54 Vbeta and 13 Jbeta. One entry per CDR3 protein results from TCRdb running MiXCR on the immunoSEQ multiplex PCR reads. The profile covers 150,000 to 200,000 distinct CDR3 sequences, with roughly 92% appearing a single time and over 0.08% taken by the ten largest. The authors sequenced TCR beta from blood CD8+ and CD4+ T cells. FACS was used to enrich TEMRA cells, whereas the CD8+ and CD4+ T cells were obtained by negative isolation. Sequencing input: CD4+ T cells from PBMCs. This receptor was obtained from a human donor with multiple sclerosis.

In nucleotides, the CDR3 is TGTGCCAGCAGTTTATATGTTGGCCGGGACAGGGTGAAGTACTTC. It encodes CASSLYVGRDRVKYF. The chain carries TRBV28 and TRBJ2-7, with 9 nucleotides matching TRBD1. The CDR3 extends over 15 amino acids. V lost 1 base and J lost 11; bases outside the gene matches: 12. CDR1 and CDR2 from the germline V gene are MDHEN and SYDVKM.